The clone carrying this T cell receptor beta chain was detected once. What it binds is unknown. Molecular-barcoded quantitative 5'-RACE produced these TCR beta libraries. TCRdb ran MiXCR on the 5' RACE reads and lists one entry per CDR3 protein. The table includes a few hundred thousand distinct CDR3 sequences, 17% detected once. This sample is drawn from a study of CD8 T cells in ankylosing spondylitis. Findings of the study overall: CD8+ cells made up the disease-linked clones, which were relatively rare in peripheral blood. Reportedly, matched ankylosing spondylitis synovial fluid was significantly enriched for disease-linked clones. The study identified a TCR beta motif of under ten highly homologous variants that appeared characteristic of ankylosing spondylitis blood.

Germline CDR1 SGDLS, CDR2 YYNGEE. This CDR3 region has 15 residues. V shed 3 bases, J shed 7 bases, and the junction held 12 bases outside the gene matches. The origin of this receptor is a male donor with ankylosing spondylitis. The sequencing sample was made of blood, either unsorted or a sorted T cell fraction (not recorded which). V is TRBV9 and J is TRBJ2-5; 7 bases align to TRBD2. CDR3 in amino acids: CASSEGGSLRGTQYF. CDR3 bases: TGTGCCAGCAGCGAGGGCGGGAGCCTGAGGGGGACCCAGTACTTC. Using reference TRBV9 and TRBJ2-5 for the parts outside the CDR3, the full variable domain is DSGVTQTPKHLITATGQRVTLRCSPRSGDLSVYWYQQSLDQGLQFLIQYYNGEERAKGNILERFSAQQFPDLHSELNLSSLELGDSALYFCASSEGGSLRGTQYFGPGTRLLVL.